This T cell receptor beta chain was retrieved from a study of blood T cell repertoires in COVID-19. Study information: Sources were T cells, B-cell-depleted T cells, or PBMCs; the material itself was cDNA or gDNA.

The CDR3 contains 14 residues. CDR1 is LNHDA and CDR2 is SQIVND in the germline V gene (reference sequence). Germline trimming cut 5 bases from V and 9 bases from J; bases unmatched to any gene: 9. Participants were aged roughly 18 to 100 years from around 26 US areas. Participants' own reports of clinical history determined their cohort assignment. Original analysis: Counts of nucleated cells, estimated from reference gene primer amplification, were obtained. Only in-frame clones appear in the TCRdb table, and some are missing; sequencing was by immunoSEQ multiplex PCR. Clone size and the V and J calls come from that table; the DNA yielded D and trimming. This table has more than 250,000 clones, around 87% appearing once.

The sample comprised PBMCs or T cells enriched from blood (not recorded which). This chain joins TRBV19 and TRBJ2-4; 8 bases match TRBD1. This receptor was taken from a woman in her twenties or thirties who had recovered from COVID-19. CDR3 in DNA: TGTGCCAGTAGTGAAAGACAGGGGCAGAGCATTCAGTACTTC. It yields the protein CASSERQGQSIQYF.